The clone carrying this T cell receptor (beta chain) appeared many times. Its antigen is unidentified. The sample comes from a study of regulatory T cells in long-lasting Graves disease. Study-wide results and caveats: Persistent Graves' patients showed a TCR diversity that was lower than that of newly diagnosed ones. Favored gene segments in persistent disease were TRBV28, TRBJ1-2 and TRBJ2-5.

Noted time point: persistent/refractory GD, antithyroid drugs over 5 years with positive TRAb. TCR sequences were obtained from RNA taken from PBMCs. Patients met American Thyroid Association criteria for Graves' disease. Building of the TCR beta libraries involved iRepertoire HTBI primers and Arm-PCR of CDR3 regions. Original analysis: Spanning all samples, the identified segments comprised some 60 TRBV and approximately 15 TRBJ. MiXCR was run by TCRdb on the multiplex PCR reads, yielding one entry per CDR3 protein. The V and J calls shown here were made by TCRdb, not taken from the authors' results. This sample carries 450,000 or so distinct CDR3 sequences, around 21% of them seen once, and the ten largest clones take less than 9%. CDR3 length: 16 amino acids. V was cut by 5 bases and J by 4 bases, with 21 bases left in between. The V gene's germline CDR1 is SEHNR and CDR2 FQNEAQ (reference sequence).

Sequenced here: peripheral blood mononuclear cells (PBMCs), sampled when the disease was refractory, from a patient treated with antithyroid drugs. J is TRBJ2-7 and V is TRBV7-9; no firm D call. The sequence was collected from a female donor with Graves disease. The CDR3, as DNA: TGTGCCAGCAGCCCTGGTTCGATAGGCGCTGGATACGAGCAGTACTTC. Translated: CASSPGSIGAGYEQYF.